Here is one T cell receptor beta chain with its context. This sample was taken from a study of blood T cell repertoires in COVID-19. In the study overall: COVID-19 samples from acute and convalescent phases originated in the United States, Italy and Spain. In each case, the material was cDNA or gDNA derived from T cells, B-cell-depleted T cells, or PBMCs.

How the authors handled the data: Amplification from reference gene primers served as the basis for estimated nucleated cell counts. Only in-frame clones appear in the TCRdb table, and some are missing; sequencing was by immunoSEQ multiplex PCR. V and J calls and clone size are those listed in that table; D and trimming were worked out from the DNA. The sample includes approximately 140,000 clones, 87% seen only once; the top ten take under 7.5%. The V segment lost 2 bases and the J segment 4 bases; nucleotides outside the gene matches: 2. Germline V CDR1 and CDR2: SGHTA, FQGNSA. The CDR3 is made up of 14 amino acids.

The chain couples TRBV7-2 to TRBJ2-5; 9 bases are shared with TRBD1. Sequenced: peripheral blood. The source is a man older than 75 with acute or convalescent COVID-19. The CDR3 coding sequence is TGTGCCAGCAGCTTAAAGACAGGGGGAGAGACCCAGTACTTC. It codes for CASSLKTGGETQYF.